A single sample is the source of the 2 T cell receptor beta chains below, sequenced in a study of T cell responses to AZD1222 COVID-19 vaccine. Some clones are missing from TCRdb's copy, which holds only in-frame ones; the method was immunoSEQ multiplex PCR. The sample contains roughly 130,000 clones, approximately 88% of which appear only once. Specimen: peripheral blood, collected on day 0 of AZD1222 vaccination. The receptors shown here come from an adult in good health.

The chain employs TRBV29-1 and TRBJ1-3; D gene uncertain. Germline V lookup: CDR1 SQVTM, CDR2 ANQGSEA. CDR3 length equals 14 residues. Deletions cut 1 base from V and 1 base from J, with 8 bases between. In nucleotides, the CDR3 is TGCAGCGTTGAAGGGACCGTATCTGGAAACACCATATATTTT. Protein sequence: CSVEGTVSGNTIYF.

V gene TRBV5-4 combines with J gene TRBJ1-4; TRBD1 matches at 9 bases. The CDR3 spans 16 residues. The germline CDR1 and CDR2 sequences are SGHNT and YYREEE (reference sequence). Trimming cost V 4 bases and J 1 base; bases outside gene matches: 5. CDR3: CASSIGQGLTNEKLFF. CDR3 coding DNA: TGTGCCAGCAGCATCGGACAGGGGTTAACTAATGAAAAACTGTTTTTT.